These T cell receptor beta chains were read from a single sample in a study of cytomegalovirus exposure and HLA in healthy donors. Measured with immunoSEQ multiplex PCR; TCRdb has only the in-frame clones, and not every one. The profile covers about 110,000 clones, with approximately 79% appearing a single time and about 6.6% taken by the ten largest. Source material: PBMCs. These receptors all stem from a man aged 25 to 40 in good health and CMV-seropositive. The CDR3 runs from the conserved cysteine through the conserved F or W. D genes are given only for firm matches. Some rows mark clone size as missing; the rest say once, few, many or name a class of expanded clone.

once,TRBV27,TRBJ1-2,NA,CASSSLRKIGGESPKKGYGYTF,TGTGCCAGCAGCTCCCTCCGGAAAATCGGGGGGGAGAGCCCCAAGAAGGGCTATGGCTACACCTTC
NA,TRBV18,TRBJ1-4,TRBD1,CASSPGTGRNEKLFF,TGTGCCAGCTCACCGGGGACAGGGCGGAATGAAAAACTGTTTTTT
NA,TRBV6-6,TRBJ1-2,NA,CASSDLQGRLGYTF,TGTGCCAGCAGCGATTTACAGGGCCGTCTCGGCTACACCTTC
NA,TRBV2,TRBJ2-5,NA,CASRGGTGAETQYF,TGTGCCAGCAGGGGGGGTACAGGGGCAGAGACCCAGTACTTC
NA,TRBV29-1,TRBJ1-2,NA,CSVDRGGGYTF,TGCAGCGTTGATCGGGGAGGTGGCTACACCTTC
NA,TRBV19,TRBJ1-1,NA,CASTGEGLMNTEAFF,TGTGCCAGTACGGGAGAGGGGTTAATGAACACTGAAGCTTTCTTT
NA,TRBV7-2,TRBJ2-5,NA,CASSLVAGEETQYF,TGTGCCAGCAGCTTAGTTGCAGGGGAGGAGACCCAGTACTTC
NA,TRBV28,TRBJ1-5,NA,CASSVQGRSNQPQHF,TGTGCCAGCAGCGTACAGGGACGTAGCAATCAGCCCCAGCATTTT
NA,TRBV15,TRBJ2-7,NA,CATSRSLTDSYEQYF,TGTGCCACCAGCAGATCCCTGACGGACTCCTACGAGCAGTACTTT
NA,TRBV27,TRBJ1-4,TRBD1,CASSLGTGMGKLFF,TGTGCCAGCAGCTTAGGGACAGGGATGGGAAAACTGTTTTTT
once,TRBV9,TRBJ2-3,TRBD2,CASSVGTSVTPDTQYF,TGTGCCAGCAGCGTCGGGACTAGCGTTACTCCAGATACGCAGTATTTT
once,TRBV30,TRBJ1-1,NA,CAWGGGTEAFF,TGTGCCTGGGGAGGAGGGACTGAAGCTTTCTTT
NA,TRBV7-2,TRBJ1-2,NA,CASSYYPGNYGYTF,TGTGCCAGCAGCTATTACCCAGGGAACTATGGCTACACCTTC
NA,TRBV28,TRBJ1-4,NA,CASSLGGTRGKLFF,TGTGCCAGCAGTTTAGGTGGGACTAGGGGAAAACTGTTTTTT
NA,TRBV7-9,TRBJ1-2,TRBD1,CASSSPGTGRSGYTF,TGTGCCAGCAGCTCTCCGGGGACAGGGAGAAGTGGCTACACCTTC
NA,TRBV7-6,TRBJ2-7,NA,CASSGLAGSSYEQYF,TGTGCCAGCAGTGGTCTCGCGGGGAGCTCCTACGAGCAGTACTTC
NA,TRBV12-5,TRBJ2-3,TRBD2,CASGLPIWTSGGTDTQYF,TGTGCTAGTGGTTTGCCTATTTGGACTAGCGGGGGGACAGATACGCAGTATTTT
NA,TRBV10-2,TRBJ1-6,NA,CASSESTGYSPLHF,TGCGCCAGCAGTGAGTCGACAGGCTACTCACCCCTCCACTTT
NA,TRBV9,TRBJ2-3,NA,CASSEDTTDTQYF,TGTGCCAGCAGCGAGGACACCACAGATACGCAGTATTTT
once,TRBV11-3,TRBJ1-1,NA,CASSSPAQGYTEAFF,TGTGCCAGCAGCTCCCCCGCCCAGGGGTACACTGAAGCTTTCTTT
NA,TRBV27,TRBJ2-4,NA,CASSLWGPLAKNIQYF,TGTGCCAGCAGTTTATGGGGGCCCCTAGCCAAAAACATTCAGTACTTC
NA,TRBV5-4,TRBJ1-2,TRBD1,CASTQAGGSGYTF,TGTGCCAGCACCCAAGCAGGGGGCTCCGGCTACACCTTC
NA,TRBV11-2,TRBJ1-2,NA,CASSLGRQGKGFWYGYTF,TGTGCCAGCAGCTTAGGCCGGCAGGGGAAAGGGTTTTGGTATGGCTACACCTTC
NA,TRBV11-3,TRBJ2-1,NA,CASSFAGSSYNEQFF,TGTGCCAGCAGCTTTGCGGGGAGCTCCTACAATGAGCAGTTCTTC
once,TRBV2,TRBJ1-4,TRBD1,CASSNPGQGDEKLFF,TGTGCCAGCAGCAATCCGGGACAGGGTGATGAAAAACTGTTTTTT
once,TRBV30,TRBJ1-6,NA,CAWAGTGYNSPLHF,TGTGCCTGGGCCGGTACAGGGTATAATTCACCCCTCCACTTT
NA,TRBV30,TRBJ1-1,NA,CAWSVLSTEAFF,TGTGCCTGGAGTGTACTTTCGACTGAAGCTTTCTTT
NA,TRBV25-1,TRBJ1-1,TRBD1,CASSVGTGVNTEAFF,TGTGCCAGCAGTGTCGGGACAGGGGTGAACACTGAAGCTTTCTTT